Listed below are T cell receptor beta chains from one sample, sequenced in a study of control samples from healthy donors and cancer patients. Clones were sequenced by immunoSEQ multiplex PCR, and TCRdb holds only the in-frame ones, with some missing. Here the sample spans approximately 120,000 clones, 70% to 90% being singletons. Sequenced material: blood. These receptors were taken from a man between 60 and 75 years old in good health. Both conserved end residues are part of each CDR3. The order of the fields is V gene, CDR3 protein.

TRBV9,CASSLGLENSPLHF
TRBV3-1/TRBV3-2,CASSWGQGSNYGYTF
TRBV5-6,CASSLSGNQPQHF
TRBV28,CASRRDRPSGYTF
TRBV11-2,CASSLGRAGANVLTF
TRBV7-2,CASSLSAPPGGELFF
TRBV19,CASSIHQGMNNEQFF
TRBV7-8,CASSFTSGTDTQYF
TRBV19,CASSWDRVDTQYF
TRBV7-8,CASSLDVDYGYTF
TRBV28,CASSFLSSGGFDTQYF
TRBV27,CASRQVATNEKLFF
TRBV4-2,CASSQETASGANVLTF
TRBV7-3,CASSLSPSGGTDTQYF
TRBV6-1,CASSEQGTPLHF
TRBV18,CASSPPQGRSTEAFF
TRBV21-1,CASSKHRLAGGSSEQFF
TRBV7-2,CASSLGTSFSLTQYF
TRBV15,CATSRDRGPLGEQYF
TRBV14,CASSLAGFTGELFF
TRBV4-1,CASSQVPPRTPQGDYEQYF
TRBV6-5,CASSFSTGSGSPLHF